This T cell receptor (beta chain) derives from a study of blood T cell repertoires in COVID-19. Study summary: COVID-19 samples collected from the United States, Italy and Spain covered acute and convalescent phases. Sources were T cells, B-cell-depleted T cells, or PBMCs; the material itself was cDNA or gDNA.

Sequencing was performed with immunoSEQ multiplex PCR; in TCRdb, only in-frame clones are kept and a portion is missing. The table has 300,000 to 350,000 clones, about nine tenths seen once. Germline trimming cut 0 bases from V and 7 bases from J; bases unmatched to any gene: 10. CDR3 length equals 16 residues. The V gene's germline CDR1 is SGHAT and CDR2 FQNNGV. J is TRBJ1-1 and V is TRBV11-2; 8 bases fit TRBD1. The clonotype comes from an older woman with COVID-19, enrolled during active disease. Sequencing input: peripheral blood. The chain's CDR3 is CASSLDRPGGFGEAFF. The CDR3 region has the DNA TGTGCCAGCAGCTTAGATCGGCCAGGGGGCTTCGGTGAAGCTTTCTTT.